The 24 T cell receptor beta chains presented below share a single source sample, sequenced in a study of CD8 T cells in Susac syndrome (dated by TCRdb to 2018 to 2020). Library creation used the immunoSEQ multiplex PCR assay. RNA was extracted using the RNeasy kit, and about 0.45 to 1 ug of the RNA was reverse transcribed with random hexamers. In-frame beta chains were kept once TCRdb had trimmed the public reads at Q25 with fastp and called clones with MiXCR. CDR3 protein sequences are deduplicated, and each keeps its most common genes and DNA. This sample is represented by 150,000 to 200,000 distinct CDR3 sequences; about 94% of them were singletons. In total, the top ten clones hold over 0.11% of the sample. Sequencing was done on a sample of CD4+ T cells from PBMCs. The receptor set was obtained from a human donor in good health.

The chain has TRBV9 and TRBJ2-5, with 7 bases identical to TRBD2. The CDR3 has 17 amino acids. The germline gives CDR1 SGDLS, CDR2 YYNGEE. The junction had 17 bases not matched to a gene; V was cut back by 4 bases and J by 5 bases. The CDR3 reads CASSPHSMTSLGETQYF. CDR3 bases: TGTGCCAGCAGCCCTCATTCGATGACTAGCCTTGGGGAGACCCAGTACTTC.

The chain employs TRBV29-1 and TRBJ2-5; a weak D match, TRBD1 (5 bases). The CDR3 runs to 14 residues. V was clipped by 7 bases and J by 4 bases, with 19 bases between them. Germline CDR1 SQVTM, CDR2 ANQGSEA. The CDR3 DNA reads as TGCAGCGCCCAGCCCCCCCAGGGCCGAGAGACCCAGTACTTC. Translated: CSAQPPQGRETQYF.

The V and J genes are TRBV24-1 and TRBJ2-5, with a weak D call TRBD1 (6 bases). The CDR3 runs to 13 residues. V lost 6 bases, J lost 4 bases, and 11 bases lay in between. The V gene's germline CDR1 is KGHDR and CDR2 SFDVKD. CDR3 DNA: TGTGCCACCAGTTGGGGGCCCGGAGAGACCCAGTACTTC. Translated: CATSWGPGETQYF.

The sample holds one count of this clonotype. This chain connects TRBV3-1 to TRBJ1-4; no reliable D call. This CDR3 spans 15 amino acids. CDR1 is LGHDT and CDR2 is YNNKEL in the germline V gene (reference sequence). Deletions cut 1 base from V and 3 bases from J, with 9 bases between. The chain's CDR3 is CASSQGAGANEKLFF. CDR3 in DNA: TGTGCCAGCAGCCAAGGTGCGGGAGCTAATGAAAAACTGTTTTTT.

V usage is TRBV3-1 and J usage is TRBJ2-3, with a weak D call TRBD2 (5 bases). Germline V lookup: CDR1 LGHDT, CDR2 YNNKEL (reference sequence). Trimming shortened V by 3 bases and J by 5 bases, and 12 bases separated the two germline ends. CDR3 length: 14 amino acids. As DNA, the CDR3 is TGTGCCAGCAGCCAGTCACTAGTGGAAGATACGCAGTATTTT. Amino acid sequence: CASSQSLVEDTQYF.

This rearrangement joins TRBV28 to TRBJ1-5; TRBD1 might be the D (6 bases). Germline assignment: CDR1 MDHEN and CDR2 SYDVKM. The CDR3 has 14 residues. V lost 4 bases and J 3 bases, leaving 10 bases between the germline ends. This chain's CDR3 is CASSSDSFNQPQHF. The CDR3 DNA reads as TGTGCCAGCAGTTCGGACAGCTTCAATCAGCCCCAGCATTTT.

Only one count was recorded for this clonotype. The V call is TRBV10-3, the J call TRBJ1-1; D remains ambiguous. This CDR3 spans 14 amino acids. Trimming stripped 4 bases from V and 1 base from J, with 10 bases between. From germline, CDR1 is ENHRY and CDR2 SYGVKD. CDR3 in amino acids: CAISGKPQNTEAFF. The CDR3 region has the DNA TGTGCCATCAGTGGGAAACCACAGAACACTGAAGCTTTCTTT.

The V and J genes are TRBV27 and TRBJ2-1; D is unclear. The CDR3 has 13 amino acids. V shed 2 bases and J shed 4 bases, with 6 bases lying between them. Germline CDR1 MNHEY, CDR2 SMNVEV (reference sequence). For the CDR3, the DNA is TGTGCCAGCAGTTTAACCCGGTACAATGAGCAGTTCTTC. This codes for CASSLTRYNEQFF.

This chain uses TRBV5-1 with TRBJ2-2; the match to TRBD1 covers 7 bases. V was pared by 4 bases and J by 3 bases, with 9 bases of the junction left unmatched. From germline, CDR1 is SGHRS and CDR2 YFSETQ. This CDR3 spans 16 amino acids. The CDR3 DNA reads TGCGCCAGCAGCACGATTACAGGGGACGACACCGGGGAGCTGTTTTTT. Its protein is CASSTITGDDTGELFF.

The chain joins TRBV6-5 to TRBJ2-2; D ambiguous. CDR1 MNHEY and CDR2 SVGAGI come from the germline V gene. The CDR3 is made up of 14 amino acids. Trimming cost V 4 bases and J 4 bases, with 10 bases left between them. CDR3 protein: CASSLNGFTGELFF. The CDR3 DNA is TGTGCCAGCAGTTTAAACGGCTTCACCGGGGAGCTGTTTTTT.

The chain carries TRBV20-1 and TRBJ2-3, with 12 positions matching TRBD2. The germline V gene encodes CDR1 DFQATT and CDR2 SNEGSKA (reference sequence). This CDR3 has 15 amino acids. Trimming removed 3 bases from V and 5 bases from J; junction bases left unmatched: 6. The CDR3 protein is CSASWLAGGGDTQYF. The CDR3 DNA is TGCAGTGCTAGTTGGCTAGCGGGGGGGGGAGATACGCAGTATTTT.

This clonotype was counted a single time. The V gene is TRBV6-1, the J gene TRBJ2-2, with 11 bases that match TRBD2. J gave up 4 bases and V 3 bases, and 13 bases lay outside the gene matches. CDR1 MNHNS and CDR2 SASEGT come from the germline V gene. The CDR3 contains 19 residues. For the CDR3, the DNA is TGTGCCAGCAGTGATGGGACTAGCGGACCTCCATGGGGCACCGGGGAGCTGTTTTTT. Encoded protein: CASSDGTSGPPWGTGELFF.

The rearrangement uses TRBV5-6 and TRBJ2-6; TRBD1 might be the D (6 bases). This CDR3 region has 18 residues. V was pared by 0 bases and J by 2 bases, with 15 bases between. Germline V gives CDR1 SGHDT, CDR2 YYEEEE. CDR3 residues: CASSLAGEGIAGANVLTF. CDR3 bases: TGTGCCAGCAGCTTGGCAGGGGAAGGTATTGCTGGGGCCAACGTCCTGACTTTC.

J is TRBJ1-3 and V is TRBV12-3 or TRBV12-4; 8 positions agree with TRBD1. V lost 5 bases, J lost 9 bases, and 6 bases stayed unmatched. The CDR3 is made up of 13 amino acids. The CDR3 DNA sequence: TGTGCCAGCAGTCCCGGACAGGGAGTCACCATATATTTT. It translates to CASSPGQGVTIYF.

The chain recombines TRBV12-3 or TRBV12-4 with TRBJ2-5, with 8 bases fitting TRBD2. The CDR3 covers 16 residues. V gave up 4 bases and J gave up 5 bases; unmatched junction bases: 12. The CDR3 spells CASSSLGGAHLETQYF. The CDR3 coding sequence is TGTGCCAGCAGTTCCCTCGGGGGGGCCCATTTGGAGACCCAGTACTTC.

The rearrangement uses TRBV19 and TRBJ2-2, with 8 nucleotides matching TRBD2. Germline V gene sequence: CDR1 LNHDA, CDR2 SQIVND (reference sequence). The CDR3 covers 16 residues. The V gene end was trimmed by 10 bases and the J gene end by 2 bases; junction bases not matched to a gene: 12. The DNA of the CDR3 is TGTGCCACCCCCGTGGAGCGGGGGTTTAACACCGGGGAGCTGTTTTTT. Amino acid sequence: CATPVERGFNTGELFF.

The chain uses TRBV29-1 and TRBJ1-5; no clear D. Germline assignment: CDR1 SQVTM and CDR2 ANQGSEA. This CDR3 is 14 amino acids long. The CDR3 is CDDVGAGSNQPQHF. CDR3 sequence (DNA): TGCGACGACGTGGGTGCCGGTAGCAATCAGCCCCAGCATTTT.

The chain joins TRBV5-1 to TRBJ1-1; D is undetermined. Germline values: CDR1 SGHRS, CDR2 YFSETQ. The germline V and J ends were trimmed by 0 bases and 2 bases, with 8 bases remaining between them. The CDR3 consists of 14 residues. The CDR3 nucleotides read TGCGCCAGCAGCTTGGAAGGAGTAAACACTGAAGCTTTCTTT. Amino acid sequence: CASSLEGVNTEAFF.

The chain combines TRBV4-1 with TRBJ2-6; TRBD1 or TRBD2 may be the D gene (5 bases each). Germline V gene sequence: CDR1 MGHRA, CDR2 YSYEKL. CDR3 size: 19 residues. Trimming removed 0 bases from V and 0 bases from J, with 15 bases in between. This chain's CDR3 is CASSQDKGTSFSGANVLTF. In DNA form, the CDR3 reads TGCGCCAGCAGCCAAGATAAGGGGACCTCGTTCTCTGGGGCCAACGTCCTGACTTTC.

The chain is built from TRBV30 and TRBJ2-3; D not certain. The CDR3 has 14 amino acids. With 2 bases removed from V and 3 bases from J, the gap between germline ends came to 12 bases. Germline V CDR1 and CDR2: GTSNPN, SVGIG (reference sequence). As DNA, the CDR3 is TGTGCCTGGAGTATAGGGTACGAGACAGATACGCAGTATTTT. Its protein is CAWSIGYETDTQYF.

This rearrangement joins TRBV29-1 to TRBJ2-7, with TRBD2 identical over 14 bases. The trim removed 6 bases at V and 0 bases at J, leaving 7 bases unmatched. This CDR3 has 16 amino acids. Germline-derived CDR1 and CDR2 are SQVTM and ANQGSEA. CDR3 amino acids: CSVSGTSGGYSYEQYF. The CDR3 coding sequence is TGCAGCGTCTCTGGGACTAGCGGGGGTTACTCCTACGAGCAGTACTTC.

This chain links TRBV6-1 with TRBJ1-2; 7 nucleotides match TRBD1. Germline CDR1 MNHNS, CDR2 SASEGT. The J segment lost 7 bases and the V segment lost 6 bases, leaving 11 bases of the junction unmatched. CDR3 length equals 14 residues. In DNA, the CDR3 is TGTGCCAGCAGATCCACAGGGGAAGCTCGTGGCTACACCTTC. As protein: CASRSTGEARGYTF.

The chain combines TRBV7-9 with TRBJ2-3; the D is unclear. With 3 bases removed from V and 2 bases from J, the gap between germline ends came to 3 bases. The germline gives CDR1 SEHNR, CDR2 FQNEAQ (reference sequence). The CDR3 has 12 residues. CDR3 amino acids: CASSFYTDTQYF. In DNA, the CDR3 is TGTGCCAGCAGCTTTTACACAGATACGCAGTATTTT. The variable domain in full, completed from reference TRBV7-9 and TRBJ2-3, reads DTGVSQNPRHKITKRGQNVTFRCDPISEHNRLYWYRQTLGQGPEFLTYFQNEAQLEKSRLLSDRFSAERPKGSFSTLEIQRTEQGDSAMYLCASSFYTDTQYFGPGTRLTVL.

V usage is TRBV20-1 and J usage is TRBJ2-6; weak D call: TRBD1 (6 bases). CDR3 length: 15 residues. Trimming shortened V by 5 bases and J by 1 base, and 12 bases separated the two germline ends. CDR1 is DFQATT, CDR2 SNEGSKA, per germline (reference sequence). This chain's CDR3 is CSALGQSSGANVLTF. The CDR3 DNA sequence: TGCAGTGCTCTCGGACAGTCGTCTGGGGCCAACGTCCTGACTTTC.